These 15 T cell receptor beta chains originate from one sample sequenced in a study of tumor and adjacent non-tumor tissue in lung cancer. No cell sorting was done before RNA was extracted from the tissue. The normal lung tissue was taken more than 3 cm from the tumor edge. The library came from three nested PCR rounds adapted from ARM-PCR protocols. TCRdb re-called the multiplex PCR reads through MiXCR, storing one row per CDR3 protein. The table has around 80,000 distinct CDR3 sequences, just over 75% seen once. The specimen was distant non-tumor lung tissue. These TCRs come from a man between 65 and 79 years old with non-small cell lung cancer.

For the CDR3, the DNA is TGTGCCAGCTCGAGAGACGGGAAGGTGTACGAGCAGTACTTC. Translated, it gives CASSRDGKVYEQYF. This chain uses TRBV6-1 with TRBJ2-7, with D possibly being TRBD2 (5 bases). Germline values: CDR1 MNHNS, CDR2 SASEGT. The CDR3 has 14 amino acids. V lost 8 bases, J lost 4 bases, and 18 bases lay in between.

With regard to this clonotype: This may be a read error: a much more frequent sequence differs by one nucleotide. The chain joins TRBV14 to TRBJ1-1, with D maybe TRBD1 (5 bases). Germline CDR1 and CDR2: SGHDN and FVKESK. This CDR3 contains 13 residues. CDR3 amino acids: CTSSQLGGTEAFF. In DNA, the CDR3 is TGTACCAGCAGCCAACTGGGGGGCACTGAAGCTTTCTTT.

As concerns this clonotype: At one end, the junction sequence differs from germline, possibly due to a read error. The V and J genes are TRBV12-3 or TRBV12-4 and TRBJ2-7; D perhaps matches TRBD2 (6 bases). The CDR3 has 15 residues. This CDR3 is CTSSSTSRRPYEQYF. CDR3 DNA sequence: TGTACCAGCAGTTCCACTAGCAGGAGGCCTTACGAGCAGTACTTC.

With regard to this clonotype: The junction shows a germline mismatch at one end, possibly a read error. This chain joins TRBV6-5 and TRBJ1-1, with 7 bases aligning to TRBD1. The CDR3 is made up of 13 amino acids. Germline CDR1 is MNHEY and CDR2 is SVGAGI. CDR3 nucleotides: TGTGCCACCTCTTTGACAGGGAAAGCTGAAGATTTCTTT. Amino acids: CATSLTGKAEDFF.

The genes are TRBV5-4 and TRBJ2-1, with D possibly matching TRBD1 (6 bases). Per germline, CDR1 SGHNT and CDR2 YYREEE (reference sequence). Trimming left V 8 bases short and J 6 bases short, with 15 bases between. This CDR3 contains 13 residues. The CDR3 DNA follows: TGTGCCAGTAACATAACAGGGACCAATGAGCAGTTCTTC. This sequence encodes CASNITGTNEQFF.

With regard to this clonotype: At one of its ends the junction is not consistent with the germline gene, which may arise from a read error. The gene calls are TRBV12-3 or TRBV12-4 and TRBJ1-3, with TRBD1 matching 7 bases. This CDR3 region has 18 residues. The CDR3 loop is CAGSRPGTVIVSGNTIYF. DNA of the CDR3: TGTGCCGGCAGTCGTCCCGGGACAGTGATCGTCTCTGGAAACACCATATATTTT.

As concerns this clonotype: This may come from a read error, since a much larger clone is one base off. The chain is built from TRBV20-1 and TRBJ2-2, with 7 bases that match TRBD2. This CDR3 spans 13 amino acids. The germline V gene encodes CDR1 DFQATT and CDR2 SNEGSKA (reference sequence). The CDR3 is CSVLREPTGELFF. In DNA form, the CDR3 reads TGCAGTGTTTTGCGGGAGCCTACCGGCGAGCTGTTTTTT.

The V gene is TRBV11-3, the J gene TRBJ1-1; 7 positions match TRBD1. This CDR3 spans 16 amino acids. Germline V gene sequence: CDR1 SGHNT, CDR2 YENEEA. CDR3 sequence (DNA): TGTGGCATCAGCTTCTGGGACAGAGCCCTAAACACTGAAGCTTTCTTT. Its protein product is CGISFWDRALNTEAFF.

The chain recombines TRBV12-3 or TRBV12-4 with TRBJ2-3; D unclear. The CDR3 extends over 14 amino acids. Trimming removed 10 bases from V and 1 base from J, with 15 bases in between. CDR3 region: CAIRTGGGTDTQYF. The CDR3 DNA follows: TGTGCCATCAGGACCGGTGGAGGCACAGATACGCAGTATTTT.

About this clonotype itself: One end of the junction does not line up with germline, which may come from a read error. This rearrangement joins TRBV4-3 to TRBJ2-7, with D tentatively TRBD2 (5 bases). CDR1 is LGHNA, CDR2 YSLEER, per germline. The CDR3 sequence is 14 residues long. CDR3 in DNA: TGCGCCAGCAGCCAAGCGGGGAGCTCCTACGAGCAGAATTTC. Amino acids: CASSQAGSSYEQNF.

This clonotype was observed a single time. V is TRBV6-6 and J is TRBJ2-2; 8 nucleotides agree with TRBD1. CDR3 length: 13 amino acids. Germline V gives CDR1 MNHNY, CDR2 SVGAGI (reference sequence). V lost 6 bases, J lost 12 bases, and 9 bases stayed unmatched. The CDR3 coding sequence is TGTGCCAGCAGAGACAGGGGTACGGGGAAGCTGTTTTTT. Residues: CASRDRGTGKLFF.

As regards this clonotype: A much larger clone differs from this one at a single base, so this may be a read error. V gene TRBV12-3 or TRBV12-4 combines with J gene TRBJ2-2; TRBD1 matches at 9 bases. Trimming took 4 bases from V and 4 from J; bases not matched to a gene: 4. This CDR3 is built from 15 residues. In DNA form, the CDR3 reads TGTGCCAGCAGTTCCTGGACAGGGGTCACCGGGGAGCTGTTTTTT. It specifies CASSSWTGVTGELFF.

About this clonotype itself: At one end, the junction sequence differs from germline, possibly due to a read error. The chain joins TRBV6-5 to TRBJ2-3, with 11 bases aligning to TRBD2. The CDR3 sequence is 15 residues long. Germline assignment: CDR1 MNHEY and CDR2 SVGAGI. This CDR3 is CGSRLTSGSIDTQYF. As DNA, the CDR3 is TGTGGCAGCAGACTAACTAGCGGGAGTATAGATACGCAGTATTTT.

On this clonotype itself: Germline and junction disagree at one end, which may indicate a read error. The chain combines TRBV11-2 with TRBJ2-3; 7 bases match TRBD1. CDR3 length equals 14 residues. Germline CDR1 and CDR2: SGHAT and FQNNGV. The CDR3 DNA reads TGTGCCAGAAACTCACAGGGGTTCTCAGAAACGCAGTATTTT. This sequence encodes CARNSQGFSETQYF.

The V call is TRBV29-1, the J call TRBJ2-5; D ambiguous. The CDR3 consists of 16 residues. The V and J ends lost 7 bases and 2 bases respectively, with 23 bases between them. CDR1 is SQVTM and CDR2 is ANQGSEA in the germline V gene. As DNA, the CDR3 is TGCAGCGCCAAGCACTACTTCCAGACGGGTCAAGAGACCCAGTACTTC. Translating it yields CSAKHYFQTGQETQYF.